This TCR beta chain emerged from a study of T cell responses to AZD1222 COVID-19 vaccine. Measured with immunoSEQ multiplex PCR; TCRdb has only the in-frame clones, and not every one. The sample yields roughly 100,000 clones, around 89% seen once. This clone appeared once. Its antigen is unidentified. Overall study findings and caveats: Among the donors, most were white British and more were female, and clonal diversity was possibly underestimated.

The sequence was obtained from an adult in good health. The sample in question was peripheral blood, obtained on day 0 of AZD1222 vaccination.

The CDR3 sequence is CASSQDFGELFF. In DNA, the CDR3 is TGCGCCAGCAGCCAAGACTTCGGGGAGCTGTTTTTT. The genes are TRBV4-3 and TRBJ2-2; D ambiguous. Trimming pared 0 bases from V and 7 bases from J, leaving 3 bases between. The CDR3 length is 12 residues. Germline CDR1 and CDR2: LGHNA and YSLEER.